This T cell receptor beta chain was sequenced in a study of control samples from healthy donors and cancer patients. Generated by immunoSEQ multiplex PCR, the TCRdb table keeps only in-frame clones and is missing some. Of some 190,000 clones in the sample, about 90% were seen once. CDR1 SGHKS and CDR2 YYEKEE come from the germline V gene (reference sequence). The CDR3 is 16 residues long. V was clipped by 1 base and J by 1 base, with 13 bases between them. The sequenced material came from blood. The sequence was collected from a man aged 25 to 40 in good health. The chain is built from TRBV5-5 and TRBJ2-3; D is possibly TRBD1 (6 bases). CDR3 nucleotide sequence: TGTGCCAGCAGCTTGTTAACAGGGTCTGGCACAGATACGCAGTATTTT. Translated, it gives CASSLLTGSGTDTQYF.